This T cell receptor (beta chain) was sequenced during a study of PD-1 blockade in classical Hodgkin lymphoma. General observations from the study: CD8+ TCR diversity did not rise significantly by C4D1, unlike CD4+. The authors excluded patients who started nivolumab under 1 year after ASCT. Baseline TCR diversity was reportedly lower in newly diagnosed patients than healthy donors. Baseline diversity resembling that of newly diagnosed patients was seen in complete responders.

Points on this clone: The antigen is not known.

The time point here: cycle 4 day 1 (C4D1), after less than 7 weeks of nivolumab. All the patients suffered relapse after autologous stem cell transplantation, and brentuximab vedotin exposure differed. The protocol was immunoSEQ multiplex PCR, while the TCRdb copy is restricted to in-frame clones and leaves out a portion. The repertoire includes about 39,000 clones, more than 60% of them detected once, and around 9.8% sits in the top ten. This specimen was peripheral blood mononuclear cells (PBMCs), taken before the fourth cycle of nivolumab. The clonotype originates from a human donor with classical Hodgkin lymphoma.

The CDR3 loop reads CASSSSGGASYGGELFF. DNA of the CDR3: TGTGCCAGCAGCTCTAGCGGGGGGGCTTCCTATGGCGGGGAGCTGTTTTTT. This chain connects TRBV7-2 to TRBJ2-2, with TRBD2 identical over 12 bases. CDR1 is SGHTA, CDR2 FQGNSA, per germline. The CDR3 totals 17 residues. Trimming removed 4 bases from V and 7 bases from J; junction bases left unmatched: 10.